The TCR beta chain described here comes from a study of cytotoxic CD8 clonotypes in ibrutinib-treated CLL (dated by TCRdb to 2020 to 2022). Regarding the research as a whole: The cohort included roughly 15 treatment-naive and about a dozen relapsed/refractory patients; approximately 17 were IGHV unmutated. Responses were partial in approximately 24 patients and complete in 2; after median about 5.5 years follow-up, about 14 stayed in remission and roughly twelve progressed. Response samples were obtained after a median of approximately eleven months of treatment, with a range of about 6 to 36 months. Samples averaged roughly 280,000 productive templates and 90,000 to 100,000 productive rearrangements. Of the 86 participants in the trial, about two dozen had longitudinal samples available. Cryopreserved peripheral blood mononuclear cells were obtained prior to treatment, at the time of response, and at either disease progression or sustained remission.

For TCR beta library preparation, around 1.8 micrograms of genomic DNA were extracted from the cryopreserved PBMCs. Longitudinal blood samples from CLL patients on ibrutinib monotherapy were analyzed using high-throughput TCR beta sequencing. Patients were enrolled in a phase 2 open-label single-center ibrutinib monotherapy trial. This clone was detected a few times. It has no known antigen specificity. The record has no base qualities; no much larger clone is one base away. The goal of deep resolution MiSeq sequencing was a depth between 1 in 1 million and 1 in 200,000 T cells, and coverage averaged 10x per clonotype. TCR beta libraries were generated with the immunoSEQ hsTCRB Kit. Under the source paper's analysis protocol: Data were analyzed with ImmunoSEQ Data Assistant and ImmunoSEQ Analyzer, with V, D and J genes assigned per IMGT definitions. Clonality was computed as one minus normalized Shannon entropy of productive rearrangement frequencies, ranging from 0 to 1. Only overrepresented clonotypes making up at least 0.05% of the repertoire of each patient were included in the public clonotype analysis. Repertoires from about a dozen age-matched healthy donors in immuneACCESS were used as clonality controls. The clones in this table, taken by TCRdb from immuneACCESS, are in-frame only. Not every clone is retained; where verified, under half of the shortfall comes from an unresolved V gene, and the cause of the rest is unknown. V, J and clone size are taken as reported in that table, and D and trimming were inferred from the DNA itself. Across this sample there are tens of thousands of clones, with 69% seen only once. Of the sample, around 30% is held by the ten largest clones.

The CDR3 numbers 17 residues from cysteine through phenylalanine. Just CDR3 DNA is preserved here, 51 bases in frame from base 1. The germline V gene supplies CDR1 SQVTM and CDR2 ANQGSEA. From V the trimming removes 3 bases and from J it removes 0 bases, while the gene matches leave 9 bases of the junction unaccounted for. Results and caveats for the whole study, not just this receptor: Baseline clonality exceeded that of age-matched healthy donors and correlated strongly with circulating CD8+ T-cell counts. Public clonotypes were rare and either shrank or stayed stable during treatment, and the rise in clonality at ibrutinib response reflected expansion of private clonotypes. Lymph node repertoires were not examined, and the timing of sampling was not matched between patients in sustained remission and those whose disease progressed. Clonality increased at ibrutinib response, stayed stable in sustained remission, and fell back toward baseline at progression.

The material was PBMCs, obtained before ibrutinib treatment. The chain is made from TRBV29-1 and TRBJ2-7; the junction holds 12 bases that match TRBD2. The TCR was taken from a human donor with chronic lymphocytic leukemia. For the CDR3, the sequence is CSVDGLAGSGSSYEQYF. The sequenced DNA is TGCAGCGTTGACGGACTAGCGGGATCCGGCAGCTCCTACGAGCAGTACTTC.